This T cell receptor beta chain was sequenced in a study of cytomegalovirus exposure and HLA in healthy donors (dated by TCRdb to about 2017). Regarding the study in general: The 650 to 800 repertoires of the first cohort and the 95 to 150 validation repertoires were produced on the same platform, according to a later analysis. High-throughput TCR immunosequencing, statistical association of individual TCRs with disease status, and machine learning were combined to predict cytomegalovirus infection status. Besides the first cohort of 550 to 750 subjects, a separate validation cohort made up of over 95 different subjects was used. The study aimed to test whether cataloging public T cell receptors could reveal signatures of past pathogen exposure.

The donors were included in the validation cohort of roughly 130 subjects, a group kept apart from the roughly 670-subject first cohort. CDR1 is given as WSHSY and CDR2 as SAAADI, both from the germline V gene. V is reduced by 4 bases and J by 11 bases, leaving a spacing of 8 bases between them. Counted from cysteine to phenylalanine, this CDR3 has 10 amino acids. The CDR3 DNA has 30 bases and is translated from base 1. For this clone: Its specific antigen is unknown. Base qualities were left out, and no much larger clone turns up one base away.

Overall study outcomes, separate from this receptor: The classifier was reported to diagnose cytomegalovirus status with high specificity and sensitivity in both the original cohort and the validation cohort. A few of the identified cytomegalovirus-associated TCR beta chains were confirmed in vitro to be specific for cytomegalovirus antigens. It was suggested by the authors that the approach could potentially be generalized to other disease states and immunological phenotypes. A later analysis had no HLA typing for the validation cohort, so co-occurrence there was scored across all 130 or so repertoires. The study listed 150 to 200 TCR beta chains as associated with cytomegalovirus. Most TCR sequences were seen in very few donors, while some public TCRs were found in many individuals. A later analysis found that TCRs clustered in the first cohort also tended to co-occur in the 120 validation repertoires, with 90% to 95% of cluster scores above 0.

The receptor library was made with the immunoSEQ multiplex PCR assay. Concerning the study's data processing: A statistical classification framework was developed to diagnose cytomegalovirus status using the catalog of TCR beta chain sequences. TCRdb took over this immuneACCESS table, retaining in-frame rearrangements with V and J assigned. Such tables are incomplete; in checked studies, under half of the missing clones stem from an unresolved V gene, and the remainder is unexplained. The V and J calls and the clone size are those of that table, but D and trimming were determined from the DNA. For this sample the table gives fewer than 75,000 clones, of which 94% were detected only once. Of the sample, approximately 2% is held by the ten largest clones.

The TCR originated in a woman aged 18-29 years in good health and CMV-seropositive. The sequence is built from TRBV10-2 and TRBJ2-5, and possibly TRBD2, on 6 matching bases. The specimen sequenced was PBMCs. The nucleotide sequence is TGCGCCAGCAGTGGACTAGAGCAGTACTTC. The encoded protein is CASSGLEQYF.